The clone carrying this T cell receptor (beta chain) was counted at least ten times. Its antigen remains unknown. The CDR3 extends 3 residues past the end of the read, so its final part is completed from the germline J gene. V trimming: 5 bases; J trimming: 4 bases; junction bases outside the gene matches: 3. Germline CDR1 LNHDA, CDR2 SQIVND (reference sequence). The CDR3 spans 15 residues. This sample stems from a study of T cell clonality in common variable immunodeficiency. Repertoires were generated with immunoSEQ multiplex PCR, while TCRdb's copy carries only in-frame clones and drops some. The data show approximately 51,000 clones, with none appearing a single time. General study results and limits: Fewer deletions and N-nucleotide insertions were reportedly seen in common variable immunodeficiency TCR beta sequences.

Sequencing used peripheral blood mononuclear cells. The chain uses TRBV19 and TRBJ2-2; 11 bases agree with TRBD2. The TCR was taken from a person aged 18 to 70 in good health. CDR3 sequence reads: CASSATSGVTGELFF. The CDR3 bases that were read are TGTGCCAGTAGTGCGACTAGCGGGGTCACCGGGGAG.